Listed below are T cell receptor beta chains from one sample, sequenced in a study of T cell changes during pregnancy in multiple sclerosis. Assay used: immunoSEQ multiplex PCR; TCRdb lists only in-frame clones, some missing. The top ten clones hold about 2.3% of a sample with about 67,000 clones, around 90% of them seen once. The sample in question was peripheral blood, obtained in the first trimester of pregnancy. These receptors were taken from a female donor with multiple sclerosis, enrolled in a pregnancy study. The CDR3 runs from the conserved cysteine through the conserved F or W.

j_call v_call cdr3_aa
TRBJ2-7 TRBV29-1 CSVGRSGSDEQYF
TRBJ2-5 TRBV5-6 CASSSFTGFQETQYF
TRBJ1-1 TRBV5-8 CASSLGQLFNTEAFF
TRBJ1-1 TRBV4-1 CASSQFGRGNTEAFF
TRBJ2-7 TRBV30 CAWSSGLAGGGDEQYF
TRBJ1-3 TRBV18 CASSPTGTISGNTIYF
TRBJ2-7 TRBV5-6 CASSAFDRGEQYF
TRBJ2-3 TRBV10-3 CASGRGTSGSFDTQYF
TRBJ2-5 TRBV29-1 CSAPGDRGSQETQYF
TRBJ2-3 TRBV4-1 CASSQGASTDTQYF
TRBJ1-4 TRBV28 CASSQGGSNEKLFF
TRBJ2-1 TRBV9 CASSVGQGLGEQFF
TRBJ2-1 TRBV5-4 CASSLARVAGNEQFF
TRBJ1-1 TRBV15 CATSRGDRGRSTEAFF
TRBJ2-3 TRBV7-2 CASSLGTGADTQYF
TRBJ2-1 TRBV18 CASSSSGGINEQFF
TRBJ1-1 TRBV2 CASSARGGMNTEAFF
TRBJ1-1 TRBV30 CAWSVGRNTEAFF
TRBJ1-2 TRBV7-9 CASSRGTDHLYGYTF
TRBJ2-1 TRBV5-1 CASSTDRGRVNEQFF
TRBJ2-7 TRBV5-1 CASSPDRGLNEQYF
TRBJ2-7 TRBV28 CASSLYPSGSSYEQYF
TRBJ2-1 TRBV7-3 CASSPLPSTSGGAYNEQFF
TRBJ2-3 TRBV5-1 CASSLAGTGGTDTQYF
TRBJ1-2 TRBV7-9 CASDPNREGDGYTF